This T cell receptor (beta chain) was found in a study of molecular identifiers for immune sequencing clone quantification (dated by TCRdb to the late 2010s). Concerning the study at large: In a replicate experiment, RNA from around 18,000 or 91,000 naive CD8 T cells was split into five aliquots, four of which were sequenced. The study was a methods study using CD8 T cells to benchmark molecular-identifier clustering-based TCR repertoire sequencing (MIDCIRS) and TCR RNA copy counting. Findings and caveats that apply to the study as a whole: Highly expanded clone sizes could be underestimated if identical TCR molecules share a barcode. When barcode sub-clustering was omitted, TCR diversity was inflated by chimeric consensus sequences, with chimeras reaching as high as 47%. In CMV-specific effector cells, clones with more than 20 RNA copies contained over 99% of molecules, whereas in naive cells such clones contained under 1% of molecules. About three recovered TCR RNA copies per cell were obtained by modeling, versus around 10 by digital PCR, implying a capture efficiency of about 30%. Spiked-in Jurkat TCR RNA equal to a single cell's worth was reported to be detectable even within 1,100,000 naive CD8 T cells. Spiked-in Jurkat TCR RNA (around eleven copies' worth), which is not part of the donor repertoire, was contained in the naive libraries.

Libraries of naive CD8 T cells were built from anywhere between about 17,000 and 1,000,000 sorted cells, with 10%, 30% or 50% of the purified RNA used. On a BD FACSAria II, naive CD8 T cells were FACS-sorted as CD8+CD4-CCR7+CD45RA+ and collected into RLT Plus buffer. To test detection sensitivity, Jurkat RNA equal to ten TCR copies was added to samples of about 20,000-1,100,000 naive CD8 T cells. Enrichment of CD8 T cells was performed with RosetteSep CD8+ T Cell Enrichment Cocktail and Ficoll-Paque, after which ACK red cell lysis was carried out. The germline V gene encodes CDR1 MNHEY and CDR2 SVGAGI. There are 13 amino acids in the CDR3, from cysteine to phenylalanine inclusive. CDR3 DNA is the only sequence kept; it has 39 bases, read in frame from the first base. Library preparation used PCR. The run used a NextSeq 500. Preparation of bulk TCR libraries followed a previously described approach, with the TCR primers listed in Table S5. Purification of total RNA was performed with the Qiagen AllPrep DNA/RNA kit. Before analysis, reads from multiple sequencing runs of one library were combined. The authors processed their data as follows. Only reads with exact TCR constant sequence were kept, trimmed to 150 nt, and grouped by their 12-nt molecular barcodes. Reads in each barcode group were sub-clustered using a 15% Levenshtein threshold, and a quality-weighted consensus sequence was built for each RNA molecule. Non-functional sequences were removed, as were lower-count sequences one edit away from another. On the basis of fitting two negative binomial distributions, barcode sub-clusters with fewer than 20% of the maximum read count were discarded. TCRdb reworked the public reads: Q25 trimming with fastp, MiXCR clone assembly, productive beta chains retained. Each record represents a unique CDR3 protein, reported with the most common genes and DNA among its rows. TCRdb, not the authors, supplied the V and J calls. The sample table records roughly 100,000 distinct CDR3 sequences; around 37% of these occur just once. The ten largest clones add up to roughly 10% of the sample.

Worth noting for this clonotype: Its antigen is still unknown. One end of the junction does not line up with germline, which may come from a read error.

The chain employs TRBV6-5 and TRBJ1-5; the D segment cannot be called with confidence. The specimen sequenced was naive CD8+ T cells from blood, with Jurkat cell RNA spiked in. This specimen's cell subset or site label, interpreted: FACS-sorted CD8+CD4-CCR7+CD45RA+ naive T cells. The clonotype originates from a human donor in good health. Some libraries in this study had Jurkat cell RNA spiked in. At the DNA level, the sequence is TGTACCAGCAGTTACTCGACGGGTCAGCCCCAGCATTTT. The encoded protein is CTSSYSTGQPQHF.